The clone carrying this T cell receptor beta chain was counted at least ten times. The data stem from a study of regulatory T cells in long-lasting Graves disease. Trimming shortened V by 2 bases and J by 8 bases, and 15 bases separated the two germline ends. This CDR3 region has 14 residues. Per the germline V gene, CDR1 is MDHEN and CDR2 is SYDVKM. The time point denotes: newly diagnosed GD, antithyroid drugs for less than 3 months. PBMCs provided the RNA from which the TCR library was made. CDR3-region Arm-PCR and iRepertoire HTBI primers produced the TCR beta libraries. MiXCR was run by TCRdb on the multiplex PCR reads, yielding one entry per CDR3 protein. The sample includes approximately 310,000 distinct CDR3 sequences, about 18% of them seen just once.

The V and J genes are TRBV28 and TRBJ1-2; D possibly corresponds to TRBD1 (5 bases). Here the sequenced sample was peripheral blood mononuclear cells (PBMCs), taken at new diagnosis, from a patient treated with antithyroid drugs. This clonotype was obtained from a female donor with Graves disease. The CDR3 loop is CASSLLGVSLGYTF. The CDR3 DNA is TGTGCCAGCAGTTTACTAGGGGTCTCATTAGGCTACACCTTC.